These T cell receptor beta chains were read from a single sample in a study of T cell responses to AZD1222 COVID-19 vaccine. Data came from immunoSEQ multiplex PCR; TCRdb stores just in-frame clones and leaves some out. The sample carries under 110,000 clones, about 89% recorded once. The material was peripheral blood, obtained 28 days after the second AZD1222 dose. The receptor source for this set is an adult who received the AZD1222 COVID-19 vaccine. Both conserved end residues are part of each CDR3. A D gene is named only where the DNA matches it firmly. Size is stated for part of the rows, as once, few or many counts, or as a class when the clone is expanded.

J: TRBJ2-3; size: -; V: TRBV5-4; D: TRBD1; DNA: TGTGCCAGCAGTCCTAGGGCAGGGGGCGTAGATACGCAGTATTTT; CDR3: CASSPRAGGVDTQYF
J: TRBJ2-2; size: -; V: TRBV19; D: TRBD1; DNA: TGTGCCAGTAGTTTACGACAGGGGAGACCCGGGGAGCTGTTTTTT; CDR3: CASSLRQGRPGELFF
J: TRBJ1-1; size: -; V: TRBV19; D: -; DNA: TGTGCCAGTAGTACAAAAGGACAAAACACTGAAGCTTTCTTT; CDR3: CASSTKGQNTEAFF
J: TRBJ1-2; size: -; V: TRBV4-1; D: TRBD1; DNA: TGCGCCAGCAGCCAAGCCTCAGGGGGCGCGGATGGCTACACCTTC; CDR3: CASSQASGGADGYTF
J: TRBJ1-3; size: few; V: TRBV14; D: TRBD1; DNA: TGTGCCAGCAGCCAAGGCGACAGGGACACCATATATTTT; CDR3: CASSQGDRDTIYF
J: TRBJ2-3; size: -; V: TRBV6-5; D: -; DNA: TGTGCCAGCAGTTACGCGAGGACTAGCACAGATACGCAGTATTTT; CDR3: CASSYARTSTDTQYF
J: TRBJ2-6; size: -; V: TRBV30; D: -; DNA: TGTGCCTGGACCACGGGTTGGGGGGCCAACGTCCTGACTTTC; CDR3: CAWTTGWGANVLTF
J: TRBJ1-2; size: -; V: TRBV18; D: TRBD1; DNA: TGTGCCAGCTCACCGGTCGGACAGGGGGTGGATGGCTACACCTTC; CDR3: CASSPVGQGVDGYTF
J: TRBJ1-5; size: -; V: TRBV7-2; D: -; DNA: TGTGCCAGCAGCTTAGCGCCCGGGGAGTGGACCCAGCATTTT; CDR3: CASSLAPGEWTQHF
J: TRBJ2-2; size: once; V: TRBV11-3; D: TRBD2; DNA: TGTGCCAGCAGCTTAGGGCTAGCGGGATCAAGCGGGGAGCTGTTTTTT; CDR3: CASSLGLAGSSGELFF
J: TRBJ1-2; size: -; V: TRBV29-1; D: -; DNA: TGCAGCGTTGCGGCAGGGGACTATGGCTACACCTTC; CDR3: CSVAAGDYGYTF
J: TRBJ2-2; size: -; V: TRBV5-1; D: -; DNA: TGCGCCAGCAGACGGGACACCGACACCGGGGAGCTGTTTTTT; CDR3: CASRRDTDTGELFF
J: TRBJ2-1; size: few; V: TRBV4-3; D: TRBD2; DNA: TGCGCCAGCAGCTCACTAGCGGGGGGGCCGATAGCGCAGTTCTTC; CDR3: CASSSLAGGPIAQFF
J: TRBJ2-3; size: -; V: TRBV19; D: -; DNA: TGTGCCAGTAGGCTTCGGGGCACAGATACGCAGTATTTT; CDR3: CASRLRGTDTQYF
J: TRBJ2-2; size: -; V: TRBV5-1; D: TRBD2; DNA: TGCGCCAGCAGCTTGCGGGGGACTAGCCCTAACACCGGGGAGCTGTTTTTT; CDR3: CASSLRGTSPNTGELFF
J: TRBJ2-7; size: -; V: TRBV7-2; D: -; DNA: TGTGCCAGCAGCTTAGTCCACGGGGGTGCTTCCTACGAGCAGTACTTC; CDR3: CASSLVHGGASYEQYF
J: TRBJ2-7; size: -; V: TRBV7-6; D: -; DNA: TGTGCCAGCAGCTTAGTACCCACTAGCTCCTACGAGCAGTACTTC; CDR3: CASSLVPTSSYEQYF
J: TRBJ2-3; size: -; V: TRBV15; D: -; DNA: TGTGCCACCCGGCCGCTCGGCACAGATACGCAGTATTTT; CDR3: CATRPLGTDTQYF
J: TRBJ1-2; size: -; V: TRBV12-3/TRBV12-4; D: -; DNA: TGTGCCAGCAGTCCCGACTGGTATGGCTACACCTTC; CDR3: CASSPDWYGYTF
J: TRBJ1-5; size: once; V: TRBV30; D: -; DNA: TGTGCCTGGAGTGGTAAAGGAGGACAGCCCCAGCATTTT; CDR3: CAWSGKGGQPQHF